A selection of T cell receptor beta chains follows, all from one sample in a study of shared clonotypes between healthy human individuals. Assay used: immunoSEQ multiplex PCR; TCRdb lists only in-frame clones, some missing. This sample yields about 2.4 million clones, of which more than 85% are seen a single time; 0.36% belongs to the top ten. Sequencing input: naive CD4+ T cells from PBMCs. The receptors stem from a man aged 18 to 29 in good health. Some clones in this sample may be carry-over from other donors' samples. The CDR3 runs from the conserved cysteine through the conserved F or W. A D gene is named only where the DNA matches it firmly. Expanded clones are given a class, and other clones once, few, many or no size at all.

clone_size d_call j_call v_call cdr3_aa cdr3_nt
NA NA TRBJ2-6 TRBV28 CASSHPTSSGANVLTF TGTGCCAGCAGTCACCCGACTAGTTCTGGGGCCAACGTCCTGACTTTC
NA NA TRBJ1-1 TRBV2 CASSPQEGEYTEAFF TGTGCCAGCAGCCCTCAGGAAGGGGAGTACACTGAAGCTTTCTTT
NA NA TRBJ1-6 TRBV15 CATSSSPRARPLHF TGTGCCACCAGCAGTTCTCCCAGGGCGCGGCCCCTCCACTTT
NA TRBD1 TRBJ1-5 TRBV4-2 CASCPTGFEPQHF TGTGCCAGCTGCCCGACAGGGTTTGAGCCCCAGCATTTT
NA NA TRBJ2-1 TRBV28 CASSLGLARNEQFF TGTGCCAGCAGTTTGGGGCTAGCGCGGAATGAGCAGTTCTTC
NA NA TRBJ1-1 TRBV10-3 CAIRTEVTEAFF TGTGCCATCAGAACAGAAGTCACTGAAGCTTTCTTT
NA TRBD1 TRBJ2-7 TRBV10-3 CAISPRTGVHEQYF TGTGCCATCAGCCCGAGGACAGGCGTTCACGAGCAGTACTTC
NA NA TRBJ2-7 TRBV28 CASSLAATGAYEQYF TGTGCCAGCAGTTTAGCGGCCACGGGGGCCTACGAGCAGTACTTC
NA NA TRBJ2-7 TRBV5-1 CASRADRIEQYF TGCGCCAGCAGAGCCGATCGAATCGAGCAGTACTTC
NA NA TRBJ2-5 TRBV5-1 CASTLSFAVREKETQYF TGCGCCAGTACGTTAAGCTTTGCCGTCAGGGAGAAAGAGACCCAGTACTTC
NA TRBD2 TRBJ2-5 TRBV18 CASSPPSGRRETQYF TGTGCCAGCTCACCACCCAGCGGGAGACGAGAGACCCAGTACTTC
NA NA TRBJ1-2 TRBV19 CASSLRGPNYGYTF TGTGCCAGTAGTCTCAGAGGGCCTAACTATGGCTACACCTTC
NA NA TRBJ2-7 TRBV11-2 CASSPKGPTAEQYF TGTGCCAGCAGCCCGAAGGGTCCTACGGCCGAGCAGTACTTC
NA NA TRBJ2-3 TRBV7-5 CVRSLSLAGGRGTDTQYF TGTGTCAGAAGCTTATCTCTAGCGGGAGGGCGTGGCACAGATACGCAGTATTTT
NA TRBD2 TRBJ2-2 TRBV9 CASSVTSHYGELFF TGTGCCAGCAGTGTGACTAGCCATTACGGGGAGCTGTTTTTT
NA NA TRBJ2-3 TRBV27 CASSFGGSRADTQYF TGTGCCAGCAGTTTTGGTGGGAGTCGGGCAGATACGCAGTATTTT
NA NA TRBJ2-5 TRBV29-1 CSVGTGRETQYF TGCAGCGTTGGAACAGGGCGAGAGACCCAGTACTTC
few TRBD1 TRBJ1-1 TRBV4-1 CASSQGRDRGREAFF TGCGCCAGCAGCCAAGGTCGAGACAGGGGACGAGAAGCTTTCTTT
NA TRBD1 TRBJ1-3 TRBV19 CASSQGVNGNTIYF TGTGCCAGTAGCCAGGGGGTGAACGGAAACACCATATATTTT
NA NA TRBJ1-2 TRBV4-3 CASSQVGTGAVYGYTF TGCGCCAGCAGCCAAGTAGGAACCGGGGCGGTCTATGGCTACACCTTC
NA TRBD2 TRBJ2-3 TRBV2 CASSEALSGSTDTQYF TGTGCCAGCAGTGAAGCGCTTAGCGGGAGCACAGATACGCAGTATTTT
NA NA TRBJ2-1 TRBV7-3 CASSPNSDNEQFF TGTGCCAGCAGCCCTAACTCCGACAATGAGCAGTTCTTC
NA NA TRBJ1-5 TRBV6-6 CASSSAFSNQPQHF TGTGCCAGCAGTTCAGCCTTTAGCAATCAGCCCCAGCATTTT
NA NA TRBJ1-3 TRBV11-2 CASSLGISGNTIYF TGTGCCAGCAGCTTAGGGATCTCTGGAAACACCATATATTTT
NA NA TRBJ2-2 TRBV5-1 CASSLNSGANTGELFF TGCGCCAGCAGCTTGAATAGCGGAGCGAACACCGGGGAGCTGTTTTTT
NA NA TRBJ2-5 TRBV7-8 CASRRRPGRQETQYF TGTGCCAGCAGGAGAAGACCGGGCCGGCAAGAGACCCAGTACTTC
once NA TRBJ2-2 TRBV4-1 CASSQENTGELFF TGCGCCAGCAGCCAGGAGAACACCGGGGAGCTGTTTTTT
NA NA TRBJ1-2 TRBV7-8 CASSFLGDYGYTF TGTGCCAGCAGCTTTCTGGGGGACTATGGCTACACCTTC
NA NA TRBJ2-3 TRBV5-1 CASSLVGPRNTDTQYF TGCGCCAGCAGCTTGGTAGGGCCTCGGAACACAGATACGCAGTATTTT
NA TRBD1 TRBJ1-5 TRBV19 CASSAWDSLNQPQHF TGTGCCAGTAGTGCATGGGACAGTTTAAATCAGCCCCAGCATTTT
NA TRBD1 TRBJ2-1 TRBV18 CASSPSQGAKGNEQFF TGTGCCAGCTCACCATCCCAGGGGGCTAAGGGCAATGAGCAGTTCTTC
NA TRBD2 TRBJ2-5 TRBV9 CASSVRVGGQETQYF TGTGCCAGCAGCGTACGAGTGGGGGGGCAAGAGACCCAGTACTTC
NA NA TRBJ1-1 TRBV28 CASYSMNTEAFF TGTGCCAGCTACTCCATGAACACTGAAGCTTTCTTT
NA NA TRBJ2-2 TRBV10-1 CASSESTGRDTGELFF TGCGCCAGCAGTGAGTCGACAGGCCGGGACACCGGGGAGCTGTTTTTT
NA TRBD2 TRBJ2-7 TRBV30 CAWELAGHYEQYF TGTGCCTGGGAACTAGCGGGACACTACGAGCAGTACTTC
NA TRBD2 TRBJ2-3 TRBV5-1 CASSPARTSGRITDTQYF TGCGCCAGCAGCCCTGCCCGGACTAGCGGGAGGATCACAGATACGCAGTATTTT
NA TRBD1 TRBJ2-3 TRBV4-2 CASSQTGQGSTDTQYF TGTGCCAGCAGCCAGACCGGACAGGGATCCACAGATACGCAGTATTTT
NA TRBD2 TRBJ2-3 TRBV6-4 CASSSNRLAGGTDTQYF TGTGCCAGCAGCTCAAACAGACTAGCGGGAGGCACAGATACGCAGTATTTT
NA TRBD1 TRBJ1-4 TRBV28 CASSWDRGTEKLFF TGTGCCAGCAGTTGGGACAGGGGCACTGAAAAACTGTTTTTT
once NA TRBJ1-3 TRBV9 CASSVAGGRLGNTIYF TGTGCCAGCAGCGTAGCCGGGGGTAGATTAGGAAACACCATATATTTT
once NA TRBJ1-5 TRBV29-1 CSAGQLNQPQHF TGCAGCGCTGGACAGCTTAATCAGCCCCAGCATTTT
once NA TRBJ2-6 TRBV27 CASSGRFGSGANVLTF TGTGCCAGCAGTGGACGATTTGGCTCTGGGGCCAACGTCCTGACTTTC
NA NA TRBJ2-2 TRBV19 CASSTSTGSGGTGELFF TGTGCCAGTAGTACTTCGACAGGCTCGGGGGGCACCGGGGAGCTGTTTTTT